The clone carrying this T cell receptor (beta chain) was recorded a few times. The target antigen is unknown. Researchers built TCR beta libraries using quantitative 5'-RACE with molecular barcodes. TCRdb reanalysed the 5' RACE reads using MiXCR and keeps one entry per CDR3 protein. The data show over 700,000 distinct CDR3 sequences, roughly 19% seen once. This CDR3 is 13 amino acids long. V lost 6 bases, J lost 3 bases, and 6 bases stayed unmatched. Per the germline V gene, CDR1 is DFQATT and CDR2 is SNEGSKA (reference sequence). The source of the sample is a study of CD8 T cells in ankylosing spondylitis. Study outcomes and limitations: One TCR beta motif, made up of several highly homologous variants, appeared characteristic of ankylosing spondylitis blood.

The sample consisted of blood, either unsorted or a sorted T cell fraction (not recorded which). The clonotype originates from a male donor with ankylosing spondylitis. This sequence joins TRBV20-1 and TRBJ2-7; 9 bases align to TRBD1. CDR3 in amino acids: CSALGQGGYEQYF. CDR3 nucleotide sequence: TGCAGTGCCCTGGGACAGGGTGGCTACGAGCAGTACTTC.